One sample yielded the 21 T cell receptor beta chains listed below, sequenced in a study of T cells in Graves' hyperthyroidism and ophthalmopathy. It was RNA transcripts that yielded the amplified TCR beta CDR3 regions. Researchers ran a first-round RT-PCR on the TCR CDR3 using the HTBI primer set. TCRdb analysed the multiplex PCR reads with MiXCR anew, one entry per CDR3 protein. The repertoire has 600,000 to 700,000 distinct CDR3 sequences, under 15% of them found once; the top ten carry about 4%. Sequencing was carried out using blood. The receptors stem from a woman in her thirties or forties with Graves' ophthalmopathy.

About this clonotype: This may be a read error, as it is one base from a much larger clone. This chain uses TRBV11-1 with TRBJ2-5; D gene uncertain. Germline V lookup: CDR1 SGHAT, CDR2 FQDESV (reference sequence). The CDR3 sequence is 15 residues long. The ends were cut back, 1 base at V and 0 bases at J, with 9 bases in the middle. The CDR3, as DNA: TGTGCCAGCAGCTTAGGCCCGTTGTACCAAGAGACCCAGTACTTC. Protein sequence: CASSLGPLYQETQYF.

The rearrangement joins TRBV12-3 or TRBV12-4 to TRBJ2-7; TRBD2 matches at 9 bases. With V trimmed by 6 bases and J by 3 bases, 6 bases remained unmatched. There are 14 residues in the CDR3. CDR3 sequence: CASSQASGVYEQYF. The CDR3 DNA is TGTGCCAGCAGCCAAGCTAGCGGGGTCTACGAGCAGTACTTC.

Only a few counts were recorded for this clonotype. The J gene is TRBJ1-6, the V gene TRBV27, with D possibly TRBD1 on 5 matching bases. CDR3 size: 15 residues. Trimming removed 6 bases from V and 7 bases from J, with 16 bases in between. Germline V CDR1 and CDR2: MNHEY, SMNVEV (reference sequence). As DNA, the CDR3 is TGTGCCAGCAGCCGGGGGTCAGCGGGAAATTCACCCCTCCACTTT. It specifies CASSRGSAGNSPLHF.

Ten or more counts support this clonotype. The chain uses TRBV7-2 and TRBJ2-7; D call uncertain. Trimming took 1 base from V and 3 from J, leaving 7 bases between them. The CDR3 sequence is 13 residues long. Germline lookup yields CDR1 SGHTA and CDR2 FQGNSA. The CDR3 nucleotides read TGTGCCAGCAGCTTAGGCTCACACTACGAGCAGTACTTC. Its translation is CASSLGSHYEQYF. Together with reference TRBV7-2 and TRBJ2-7, the CDR3 gives the full variable domain: GAGVSQSPSNKVTEKGKDVELRCDPISGHTALYWYRQSLGQGLEFLIYFQGNSAPDKSGLPSDRFSAERTGGSVSTLTIQRTQQEDSAVYLCASSLGSHYEQYFGPGTRLTVT.

J is TRBJ1-6 and V is TRBV20-1; TRBD1 aligns across 11 bases. The CDR3 has 13 residues. Germline CDR1 and CDR2: DFQATT and SNEGSKA (reference sequence). Losses at the gene ends were 6 bases for V and 7 bases for J; bases not matched to a gene: 2. The CDR3 DNA is TGCAGTGCAGGACAGGGGGCGAATTCACCCCTCCACTTT. Translated: CSAGQGANSPLHF.

At least ten counts were recorded for this clonotype. This chain uses TRBV6-5 with TRBJ2-1; no reliable D call. This CDR3 comprises 16 residues. The germline V gene encodes CDR1 MNHEY and CDR2 SVGAGI. Trimming shortened V by 4 bases and J by 0 bases, and 13 bases separated the two germline ends. Here the CDR3 reads CASSSAGQASYNEQFF. CDR3 DNA sequence: TGTGCCAGCAGTTCGGCTGGGCAGGCCTCCTACAATGAGCAGTTCTTC.

Many counts were recorded for this clonotype. The gene calls are TRBV28 and TRBJ2-7; 9 bases line up with TRBD1. Germline CDR1 MDHEN, CDR2 SYDVKM. The CDR3 length is 14 residues. The trim removed 7 bases at V and 5 bases at J, leaving 9 bases unmatched. CDR3: CASTSGTGIHEQYF. The DNA for the CDR3 is TGTGCCAGCACCTCAGGGACAGGGATCCACGAGCAGTACTTC.

This clonotype was seen many times. This sequence joins TRBV30 and TRBJ1-1; 8 bases agree with TRBD1. CDR1 is GTSNPN, CDR2 SVGIG, per germline (reference sequence). Trimming removed 1 base from V and 4 bases from J; junction bases left unmatched: 5. This CDR3 has 14 amino acids. The CDR3: CAWSDTGGPTEAFF. CDR3 bases: TGTGCCTGGAGTGATACAGGGGGTCCCACTGAAGCTTTCTTT. Supplemented by reference TRBV30 and TRBJ1-1, the full variable domain reads SQTIHQWPATLVQPVGSPLSLECTVEGTSNPNLYWYRQAAGRGLQLLFYSVGIGQISSEVPQNLSASRPQDRQFILSSKKLLLSDSGFYLCAWSDTGGPTEAFFGQGTRLTVV.

This chain connects TRBV20-1 to TRBJ1-6; the D is unclear. Trimming stripped 1 base from V and 7 bases from J, with 11 bases between. Per germline, CDR1 DFQATT and CDR2 SNEGSKA (reference sequence). The CDR3 length is 14 residues. In nucleotides, the CDR3 is TGCAGTGCTAGAGTTCTCAGTAGAAATTCACCCCTCCACTTT. Translating gives CSARVLSRNSPLHF.

In its sample, this clonotype was seen a few times. The gene calls are TRBV11-2 and TRBJ1-1; TRBD1 matches 7 bases. Trimming at V came to 2 bases and at J to 8 bases, leaving 8 bases not matched to a gene. There are 14 residues in the CDR3. CDR1 SGHAT and CDR2 FQNNGV come from the germline V gene. CDR3 in DNA: TGTGCCAGCAGCTTACTGGCAGGGGGGATGGAAGCTTTCTTT. Protein sequence: CASSLLAGGMEAFF.

In this sample, this clonotype turned up many times. The rearrangement links TRBV16 to TRBJ1-1; D is unresolved. This CDR3 is 14 amino acids long. The V gene's germline CDR1 is KGHSY and CDR2 FQNENV. With 1 base removed from V and 11 bases from J, the gap between germline ends came to 17 bases. The chain's CDR3 is CASSQLERSEDAFF. The CDR3 coding sequence is TGTGCCAGCAGCCAATTGGAACGATCAGAGGACGCTTTCTTT.

The J gene is TRBJ1-5, the V gene TRBV4-1; maybe TRBD1 (6 bases). Trimming stripped 3 bases from V and 2 bases from J, with 11 bases between. Germline V lookup: CDR1 MGHRA, CDR2 YSYEKL. CDR3 length: 15 amino acids. The CDR3: CASSQIRGGNQPQHF. The DNA of the CDR3 is TGCGCCAGCAGCCAGATCAGGGGTGGCAATCAGCCCCAGCATTTT.

This clonotype was observed at least ten times. The rearrangement uses TRBV27 and TRBJ1-1; tentatively, D is TRBD1 (6 bases). The CDR3 is 14 amino acids. The germline V and J ends were trimmed by 6 bases and 4 bases, with 15 bases remaining between them. Germline CDR1 is MNHEY and CDR2 is SMNVEV (reference sequence). The CDR3 protein is CASSYRAGITEAFF. Here the CDR3 DNA reads TGTGCCAGCAGCTACAGGGCCGGTATCACTGAAGCTTTCTTT.

This clonotype was seen repeatedly, ten times or more. The rearrangement joins TRBV19 to TRBJ2-2; D is possibly TRBD1 (5 bases). Trimming removed 5 bases at V and 0 bases at J, with 16 bases between. Germline loops: CDR1 LNHDA, CDR2 SQIVND (reference sequence). The length of the CDR3 is 17 residues. CDR3 loop: CASSAHRPHANTGELFF. CDR3 sequence (DNA): TGTGCCAGTAGTGCCCACAGGCCCCACGCGAACACCGGGGAGCTGTTTTTT. The full variable domain, completed using reference TRBV19 and TRBJ2-2, is DGGITQSPKYLFRKEGQNVTLSCEQNLNHDAMYWYRQDPGQGLRLIYYSQIVNDFQKGDIAEGYSVSREKKESFPLTVTSAQKNPTAFYLCASSAHRPHANTGELFFGEGSRLTVL.

This clonotype occurred a few times. The chain couples TRBV5-1 to TRBJ1-2; a weak D match, TRBD1 (5 bases). CDR3 size: 14 residues. Germline values: CDR1 SGHRS, CDR2 YFSETQ. With 4 bases removed from V and 8 bases from J, the gap between germline ends came to 18 bases. The CDR3 sequence is CASSTGGGRPGYTF. The CDR3 nucleotides are TGCGCCAGCAGCACAGGAGGAGGGAGGCCCGGCTACACCTTC.

This clonotype was picked up many times. The chain is built from TRBV20-1 and TRBJ1-2; D is possibly TRBD1 (5 bases). This CDR3 comprises 13 residues. Germline assignment: CDR1 DFQATT and CDR2 SNEGSKA (reference sequence). The V end was cut by 0 bases, the J end by 7 bases, with 12 bases between. The CDR3 reads CSARDGAGLGYTF. The CDR3 DNA sequence: TGCAGTGCTAGAGACGGGGCAGGCCTTGGCTACACCTTC.

This chain uses TRBV4-1 with TRBJ2-7; 7 bases are a match to TRBD2. This CDR3 comprises 17 residues. Germline CDR1 and CDR2: MGHRA and YSYEKL. V gave up 0 bases and J gave up 3 bases; unmatched junction bases: 11. The CDR3 region has the DNA TGCGCCAGCAGCCAAGATTTAAAAGGAAGCGGGGACTACGAGCAGTACTTC. It codes for CASSQDLKGSGDYEQYF.

The sample holds many counts of this clonotype. The chain is built from TRBV10-3 and TRBJ1-1, with a possible D match to TRBD1 (5 bases). CDR3 length: 14 residues. Germline CDR1 is ENHRY and CDR2 is SYGVKD. The V end was cut by 2 bases, the J end by 2 bases, with 9 bases between. The CDR3 DNA sequence: TGTGCCATCAGTGAGGAGCAGGGCAACACTGAAGCTTTCTTT. It specifies CAISEEQGNTEAFF.

The chain combines TRBV7-3 with TRBJ2-7; D is undetermined. The CDR3 covers 14 residues. Germline-derived CDR1 and CDR2 are SGHTA and FQGTGA. Trimming took 5 bases from V and 2 from J, leaving 13 bases between them. The CDR3, as DNA: TGTGCCAGCAGCCCGGGTCCTCCCCCCTACGAGCAGTACTTC. This translates into CASSPGPPPYEQYF.

CDR3 protein: CSASSGQGGGYTF. CDR3 sequence (DNA): TGCAGTGCTAGCTCCGGGCAGGGCGGAGGCTACACCTTC. The chain links TRBV20-1 to TRBJ1-2, with D tentatively TRBD1 (5 bases). The V end lost 3 bases, the J end lost 8 bases, and 16 bases lay between the germline ends. The germline gives CDR1 DFQATT, CDR2 SNEGSKA (reference sequence). The CDR3 extends over 13 amino acids.

This clonotype was recorded a few times. This chain links TRBV28 with TRBJ2-3; a possible D gene is TRBD1 (6 bases). The CDR3 runs to 19 residues. From germline, CDR1 is MDHEN and CDR2 SYDVKM. Trimming cost V 6 bases and J 2 bases, with 27 bases left between them. Here the CDR3 reads CASRRTAGPPDPSTDTQYF. CDR3 nucleotide sequence: TGTGCCAGCAGACGGACAGCTGGTCCCCCTGACCCTTCCACAGATACGCAGTATTTT.